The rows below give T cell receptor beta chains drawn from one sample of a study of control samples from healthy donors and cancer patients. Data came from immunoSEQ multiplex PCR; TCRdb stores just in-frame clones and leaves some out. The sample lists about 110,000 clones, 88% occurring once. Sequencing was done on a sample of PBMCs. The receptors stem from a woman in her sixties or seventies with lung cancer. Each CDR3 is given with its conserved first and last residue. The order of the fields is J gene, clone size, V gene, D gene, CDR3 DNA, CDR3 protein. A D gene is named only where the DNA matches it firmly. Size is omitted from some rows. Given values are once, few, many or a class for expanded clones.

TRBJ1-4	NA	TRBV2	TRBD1	TGTGCCAGCAGTGGACAGGGTGGAAATGAAAAACTGTTTTTT	CASSGQGGNEKLFF
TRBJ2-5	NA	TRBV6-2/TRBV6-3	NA	TGTGCCAGCAGTTCGGGGGGCGCGGGGCAAGAGACCCAGTACTTC	CASSSGGAGQETQYF
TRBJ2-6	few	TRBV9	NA	TGTGCCAGCAGCGTAGGGACATCCGGGGCCAACGTCCTGACTTTC	CASSVGTSGANVLTF
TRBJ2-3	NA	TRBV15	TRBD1	TGTGCCACCAGCAGATTCAGAGGGGGCGTCGCAGATACGCAGTATTTT	CATSRFRGGVADTQYF
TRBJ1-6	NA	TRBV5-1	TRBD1	TGCGCCAGCAGCTTGGGGGACAGGGTGGCTAATTCACCCCTCCACTTT	CASSLGDRVANSPLHF
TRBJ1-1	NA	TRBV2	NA	TGTGCCAGCAGTGAAGCGCGAGACACTGAAGCTTTCTTT	CASSEARDTEAFF
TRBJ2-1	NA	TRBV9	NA	TGTGCCAGCAGCGTAGGGGGAGTTAACAATGAGCAGTTCTTC	CASSVGGVNNEQFF
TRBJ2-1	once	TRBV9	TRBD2	TGTGCCAGCAGCGTAGGACTTGCGGGGGGGCTCTACAATGAGCAGTTCTTC	CASSVGLAGGLYNEQFF
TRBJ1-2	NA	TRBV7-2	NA	TGTGCCAGCAGCTCAGTCAGGGTTACATATGGCTACACCTTC	CASSSVRVTYGYTF
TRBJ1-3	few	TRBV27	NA	TGTGCCAGCAGTCTAACCGGACGCTCTGGAAACACCATATATTTT	CASSLTGRSGNTIYF
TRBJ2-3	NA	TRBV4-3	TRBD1	TGCGCCAGCAGCCAGGGAACAGGGGCCGCCCCTGATACGCAGTATTTT	CASSQGTGAAPDTQYF
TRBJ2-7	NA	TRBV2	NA	TGTGCCAGCAGTACAGCCAGCGAGCAGTACTTC	CASSTASEQYF
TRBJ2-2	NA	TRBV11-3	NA	TGTGCCAGCAGCTTTTTGACGACCGGGGAGCTGTTTTTT	CASSFLTTGELFF
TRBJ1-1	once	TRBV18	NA	TGTGCCAGCTCACCAAATGGGTTCCCCGCAAGTGGTGAAGCTTTCTTT	CASSPNGFPASGEAFF
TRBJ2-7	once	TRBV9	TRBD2	TGTGCCAGCAGCGTAGGGGGACTAGCGGGAGGACTCTCCTACGAGCAGTACTTC	CASSVGGLAGGLSYEQYF
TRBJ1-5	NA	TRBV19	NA	TGTGCCAGTAGCATTGTTGGTCAGCCCCAGCATTTT	CASSIVGQPQHF
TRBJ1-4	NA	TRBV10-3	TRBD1	TGTGCCATCAGGGATACATATGAGACAGGGGCTGAAAAACTGTTTTTT	CAIRDTYETGAEKLFF
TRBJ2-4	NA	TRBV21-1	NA	TGTGCCAGCAGCAAAGGCTTTGATATCCGGGACAGGGGAATCCAGTCGGCCAAAAACATTCAGTACTTC	CASSKGFDIRDRGIQSAKNIQYF
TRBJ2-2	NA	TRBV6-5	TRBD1	TGTGCCACGCACAGGGGGCGAGACGAAACCGGGGAGCTGTTTTTT	CATHRGRDETGELFF
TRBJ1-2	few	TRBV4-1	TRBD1	TGCGCCAGCAGCCAACTTCCGGGACAGCGAAGGGATGGCTACACCTTC	CASSQLPGQRRDGYTF
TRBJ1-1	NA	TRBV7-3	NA	TGTGCCAGCAGGACAGGCCTGAACACTGAAGCTTTCTTT	CASRTGLNTEAFF
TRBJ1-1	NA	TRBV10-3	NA	TGTGCCATCAGTATCTACAGGGAGGACACTGAAGCTTTCTTT	CAISIYREDTEAFF
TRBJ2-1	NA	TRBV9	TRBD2	TGTGCCAGCAGCGTCCTTAGCGGGAGTCAAAATGAGCAGTTCTTC	CASSVLSGSQNEQFF
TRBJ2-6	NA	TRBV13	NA	TGTGCCAGCAGCCTCCCAGGGTCCTCTGGGGCCAACGTCCTGACTTTC	CASSLPGSSGANVLTF
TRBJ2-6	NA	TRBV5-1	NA	TGCGCCAGCAGCCAAGAGACCTCTGGGGCCAACGTCCTGACTTTC	CASSQETSGANVLTF
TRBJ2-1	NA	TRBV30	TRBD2	TGTGCCTGGAGGAAAGGACTAGCGGGGGGGAATGAGCAGTTCTTC	CAWRKGLAGGNEQFF
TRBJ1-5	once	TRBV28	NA	TGTGCCAGCTTTGGGCCCCCCGGGCCTTATAGCAATCAGCCCCAGCATTTT	CASFGPPGPYSNQPQHF
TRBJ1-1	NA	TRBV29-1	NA	TGCAGCGTTGAAGAGCAGGGGTTGAACACTGAAGCTTTCTTT	CSVEEQGLNTEAFF
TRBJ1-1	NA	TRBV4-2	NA	TGTGCCAGCAGCCCGGGTTTTATGAACACTGAAGCTTTCTTT	CASSPGFMNTEAFF
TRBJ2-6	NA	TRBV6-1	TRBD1	TGTGCCAGCAGTGAACTAGCCCCCAGTCCGGGACAGATCCGCTCTGGGGCCAACGTCCTGACTTTC	CASSELAPSPGQIRSGANVLTF
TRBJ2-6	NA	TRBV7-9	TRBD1	TGTGCCAGCAGCGCCTCGTGGGACAGAACCTCTGGGGCCAACGTCCTGACTTTC	CASSASWDRTSGANVLTF
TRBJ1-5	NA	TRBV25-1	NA	TGTGCCAGCAGTGGGCAGGGGTTTGGCGATCAGCCCCAGCATTTT	CASSGQGFGDQPQHF
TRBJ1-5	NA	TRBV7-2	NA	TGTGCCAGCAGCTCCCGGGGGACTGCGGGCAATCAGCCCCAGCATTTT	CASSSRGTAGNQPQHF
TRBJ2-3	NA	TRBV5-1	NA	TGCGCCAGCAGCCCGGGACACGGAACAGATACGCAGTATTTT	CASSPGHGTDTQYF
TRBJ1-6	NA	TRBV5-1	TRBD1	TGCGCCAGCAGTGTAGGACAGGGGGATAATTCACCCCTCCACTTT	CASSVGQGDNSPLHF
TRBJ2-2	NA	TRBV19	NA	TGTGCCAGTAGTATTAAGGCTAGCAGATCCACCGGGGAGCTGTTTTTT	CASSIKASRSTGELFF
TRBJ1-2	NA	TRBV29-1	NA	TGCAGCGTTGTTTCGCGGGGGCTGGATGGCTACACCTTC	CSVVSRGLDGYTF
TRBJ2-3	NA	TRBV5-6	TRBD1	TGTGCCAGCAGCTCAAAACCACCGGACAGGGACGCAGATACGCAGTATTTT	CASSSKPPDRDADTQYF
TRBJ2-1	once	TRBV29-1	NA	TGCAGCGTTGGAACGCGAAACAATGAGCAGTTCTTC	CSVGTRNNEQFF
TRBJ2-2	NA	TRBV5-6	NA	TGTGCCAGCAGCCTAAGGGCAGACAACACCGGGGAGCTGTTTTTT	CASSLRADNTGELFF
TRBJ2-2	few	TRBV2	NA	TGTGCCAGCACCCTGATATGGGGCACCGGGGAGCTGTTTTTT	CASTLIWGTGELFF
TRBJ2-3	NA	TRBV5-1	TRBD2	TGCGCCAGCAGCGCAGCTAGCGGGGGGCGCACAGATACGCAGTATTTT	CASSAASGGRTDTQYF
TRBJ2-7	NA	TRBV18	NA	TGTGCCAGCTCCCAGGACAGCACTTCCTACGAGCAGTACTTC	CASSQDSTSYEQYF
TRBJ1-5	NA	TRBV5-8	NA	TGTGCCAGCAGCTTGAGGCAGGGCAGCAATCAGCCCCAGCATTTT	CASSLRQGSNQPQHF
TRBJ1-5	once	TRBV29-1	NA	TGCAGCGTGGCGCCGGCCCGAGGCCAGCCCCAGCATTTT	CSVAPARGQPQHF
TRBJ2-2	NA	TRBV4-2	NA	TGTGCCAGCAGCCAAGAGAACCGGCCGAACACCGGGGAGCTGTTTTTT	CASSQENRPNTGELFF
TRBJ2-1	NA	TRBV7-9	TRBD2	TGTGCCAGCAGCCTAGCGGGGAGCTCCTACAATGAGCAGTTCTTC	CASSLAGSSYNEQFF
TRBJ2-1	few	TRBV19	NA	TGTGCCAGTAGTATTGGGTCCAGTAGCAATGAGCAGTTCTTC	CASSIGSSSNEQFF
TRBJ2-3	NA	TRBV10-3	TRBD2	TGTGCCATCAGTGGCCTCAGCGGGAGGGGAGGAGATACGCAGTATTTT	CAISGLSGRGGDTQYF
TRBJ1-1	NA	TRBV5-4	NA	TGTGCTTCCACCCGGGGGCAGAACACTGAAGCTTTCTTT	CASTRGQNTEAFF
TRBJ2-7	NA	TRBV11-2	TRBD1	TGTGCCAGCAGCTCGACAGGGGCGGCTTCCGAGCAGTACTTC	CASSSTGAASEQYF